One TCR beta chain is described in this entry. The CDR3 contains 13 residues. The V gene's germline CDR1 is SGHAT and CDR2 FQNNGV. The V end was cut by 5 bases, the J end by 4 bases, with 12 bases between. Assay: immunoSEQ multiplex PCR; the TCRdb copy retains only in-frame clones and omits some. There are around 63,000 clones in the sample; about 88% occur only once, and 0.25% to 0.3% lies in the top ten. This record belongs to a study of OX40 agonist ivuxolimab in advanced cancers. The chain carries TRBV11-2 and TRBJ2-7; no definite D call. The source material was CD4+ or CD8+ T cells sorted from blood, sampled in a trial of the OX40 agonist ivuxolimab. The source of this sequence is an adult with an advanced solid tumor such as melanoma, head and neck, liver or kidney cancer. CDR3 nucleotide sequence: TGTGCCAGCAGCGGAGCCCCCCCGTACGAGCAGTACTTC. Protein sequence: CASSGAPPYEQYF.